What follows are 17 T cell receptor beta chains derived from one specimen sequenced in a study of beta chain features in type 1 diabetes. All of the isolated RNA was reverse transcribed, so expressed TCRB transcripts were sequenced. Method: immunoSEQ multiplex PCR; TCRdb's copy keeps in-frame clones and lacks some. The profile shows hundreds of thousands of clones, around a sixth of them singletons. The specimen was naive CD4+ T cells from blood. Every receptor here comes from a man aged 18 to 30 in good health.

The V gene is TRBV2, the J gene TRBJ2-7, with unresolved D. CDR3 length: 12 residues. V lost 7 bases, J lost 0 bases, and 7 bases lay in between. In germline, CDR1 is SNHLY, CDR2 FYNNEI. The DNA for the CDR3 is TGTGCCAGCACTCGAAGCTCCTACGAGCAGTACTTC. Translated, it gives CASTRSSYEQYF.

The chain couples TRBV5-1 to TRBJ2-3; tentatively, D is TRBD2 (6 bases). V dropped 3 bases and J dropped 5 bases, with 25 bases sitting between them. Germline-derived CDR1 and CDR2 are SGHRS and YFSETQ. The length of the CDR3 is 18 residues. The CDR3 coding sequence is TGCGCCAGCAGCTCAAACATCCGCGGGACTGTACGCTTAGATACGCAGTATTTT. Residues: CASSSNIRGTVRLDTQYF. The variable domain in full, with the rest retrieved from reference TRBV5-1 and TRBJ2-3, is KAGVTQTPRYLIKTRGQQVTLSCSPISGHRSVSWYQQTPGQGLQFLFEYFSETQRNKGNFPGRFSGRQFSNSRSEMNVSTLELGDSALYLCASSSNIRGTVRLDTQYFGPGTRLTVL.

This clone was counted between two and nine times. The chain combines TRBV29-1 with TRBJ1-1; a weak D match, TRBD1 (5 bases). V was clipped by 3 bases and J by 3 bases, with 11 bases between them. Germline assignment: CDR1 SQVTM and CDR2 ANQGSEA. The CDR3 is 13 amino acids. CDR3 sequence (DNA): TGCAGCGTTGAGAGGGGAGGATACACTGAAGCTTTCTTT. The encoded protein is CSVERGGYTEAFF.

The CDR3 DNA follows: TGTGCCAGCAGCCAAGAGGTGAGGGGCCCGAACACCGGGGAGCTGTTTTTT. Translation: CASSQEVRGPNTGELFF. The rearrangement uses TRBV4-2 and TRBJ2-2; D possibly uses TRBD1 or TRBD2 (5 bases each). This CDR3 comprises 17 residues. Per germline, CDR1 LGHNA and CDR2 YNFKEQ. V gave up 0 bases and J gave up 0 bases, with 11 bases separating them.

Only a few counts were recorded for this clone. The CDR3 loop is CASNRLSSYEQYF. CDR3 in DNA: TGTGCCAGCAACAGGCTCTCCTCCTACGAGCAGTACTTC. This sequence joins TRBV2 and TRBJ2-7; a possible D gene is TRBD1 (5 bases). The germline V and J ends were trimmed by 7 bases and 0 bases, with 10 bases remaining between them. The CDR3 has 13 amino acids. Germline-derived CDR1 and CDR2 are SNHLY and FYNNEI. Full variable domain (outside the CDR3, taken from reference TRBV2 and TRBJ2-7): EPEVTQTPSHQVTQMGQEVILRCVPISNHLYFYWYRQILGQKVEFLVSFYNNEISEKSEIFDDQFSVERPDGSNFTLKIRSTKLEDSAMYFCASNRLSSYEQYFGPGTRLTVT.

This CDR3 reads CASSPQGGVNTEAFF. The DNA for the CDR3 is TGTGCCAGCAGCCCCCAAGGGGGAGTAAACACTGAAGCTTTCTTT. V usage is TRBV9 and J usage is TRBJ1-1, with D perhaps matching TRBD1 (6 bases). Germline lookup yields CDR1 SGDLS and CDR2 YYNGEE. The CDR3 is 15 amino acids. Trimming removed 4 bases from V and 2 bases from J, with 15 bases in between.

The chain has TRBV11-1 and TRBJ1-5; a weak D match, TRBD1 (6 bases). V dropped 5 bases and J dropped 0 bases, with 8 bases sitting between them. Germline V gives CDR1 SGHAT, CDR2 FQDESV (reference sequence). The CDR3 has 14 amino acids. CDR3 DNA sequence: TGTGCCAGCAGCCAGGGGATTAGCAATCAGCCCCAGCATTTT. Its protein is CASSQGISNQPQHF.

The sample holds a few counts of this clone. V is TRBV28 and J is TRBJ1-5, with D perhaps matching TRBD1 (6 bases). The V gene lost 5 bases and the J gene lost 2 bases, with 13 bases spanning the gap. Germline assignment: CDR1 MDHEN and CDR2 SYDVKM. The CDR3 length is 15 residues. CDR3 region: CASSHGQIGNQPQHF. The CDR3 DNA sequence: TGTGCCAGCAGTCACGGACAGATCGGCAATCAGCCCCAGCATTTT.

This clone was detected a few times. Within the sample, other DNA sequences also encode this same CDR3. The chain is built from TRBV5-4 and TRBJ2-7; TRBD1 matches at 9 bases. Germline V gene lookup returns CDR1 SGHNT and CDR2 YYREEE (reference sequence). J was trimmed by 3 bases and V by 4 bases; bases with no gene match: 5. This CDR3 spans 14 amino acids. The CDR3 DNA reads TGTGCCAGCAGCCCGGACAGGGGAAGCTACGAGCAGTACTTC. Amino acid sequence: CASSPDRGSYEQYF.

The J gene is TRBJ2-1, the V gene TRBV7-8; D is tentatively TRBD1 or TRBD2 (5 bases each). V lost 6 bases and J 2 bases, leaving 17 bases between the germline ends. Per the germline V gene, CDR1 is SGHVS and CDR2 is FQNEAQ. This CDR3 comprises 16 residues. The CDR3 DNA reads TGTGCCAGCAGACGTGCTGGGGGAGAGGCCTACAATGAGCAGTTCTTC. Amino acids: CASRRAGGEAYNEQFF.

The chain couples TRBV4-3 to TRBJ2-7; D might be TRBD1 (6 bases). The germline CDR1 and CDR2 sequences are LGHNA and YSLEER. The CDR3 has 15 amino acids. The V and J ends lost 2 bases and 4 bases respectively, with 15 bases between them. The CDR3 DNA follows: TGCGCCAGCAGCCAAACGGCAGGGGACCTATACGAGCAGTACTTC. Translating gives CASSQTAGDLYEQYF.

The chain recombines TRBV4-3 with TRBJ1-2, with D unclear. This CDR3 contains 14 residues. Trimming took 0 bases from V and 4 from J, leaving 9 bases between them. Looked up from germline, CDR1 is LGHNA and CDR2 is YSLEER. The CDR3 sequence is CASSQEEGVYGYTF. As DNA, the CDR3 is TGCGCCAGCAGCCAAGAAGAGGGCGTCTATGGCTACACCTTC.

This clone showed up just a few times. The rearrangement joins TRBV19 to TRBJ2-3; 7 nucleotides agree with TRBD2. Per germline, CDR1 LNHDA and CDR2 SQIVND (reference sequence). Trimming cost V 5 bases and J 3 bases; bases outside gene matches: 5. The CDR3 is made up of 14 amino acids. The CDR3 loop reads CASSLRLATDTQYF. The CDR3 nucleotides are TGTGCCAGTAGTCTCCGACTAGCTACAGATACGCAGTATTTT.

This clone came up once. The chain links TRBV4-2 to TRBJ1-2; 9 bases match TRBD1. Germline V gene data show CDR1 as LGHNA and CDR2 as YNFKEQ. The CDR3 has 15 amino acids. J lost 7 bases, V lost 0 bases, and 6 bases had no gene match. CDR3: CASSQEQGAQIGYTF. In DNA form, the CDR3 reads TGTGCCAGCAGCCAAGAACAGGGGGCGCAGATTGGCTACACCTTC.

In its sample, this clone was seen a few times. For the CDR3, the DNA is TGCGCCAGCAGCGTCGGGTCATCACGCTCTGGGGCCAACGTCCTGACTTTC. Translation gives CASSVGSSRSGANVLTF. The chain carries TRBV5-1 and TRBJ2-6; D is ambiguous. The germline V and J ends were trimmed by 4 bases and 0 bases, with 14 bases remaining between them. There are 17 residues in the CDR3. Germline assignment: CDR1 SGHRS and CDR2 YFSETQ.

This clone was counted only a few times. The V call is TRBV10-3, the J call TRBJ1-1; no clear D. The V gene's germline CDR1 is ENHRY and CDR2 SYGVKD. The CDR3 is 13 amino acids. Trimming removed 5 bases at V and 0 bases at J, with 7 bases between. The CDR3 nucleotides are TGTGCCATCAGTTTAGACATGAACACTGAAGCTTTCTTT. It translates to CAISLDMNTEAFF.

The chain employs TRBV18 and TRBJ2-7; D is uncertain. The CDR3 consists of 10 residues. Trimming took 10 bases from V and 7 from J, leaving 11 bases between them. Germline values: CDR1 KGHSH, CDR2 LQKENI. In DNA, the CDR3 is TGTGCCACCCCACCGTGGGAGCAGTACTTC. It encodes CATPPWEQYF.